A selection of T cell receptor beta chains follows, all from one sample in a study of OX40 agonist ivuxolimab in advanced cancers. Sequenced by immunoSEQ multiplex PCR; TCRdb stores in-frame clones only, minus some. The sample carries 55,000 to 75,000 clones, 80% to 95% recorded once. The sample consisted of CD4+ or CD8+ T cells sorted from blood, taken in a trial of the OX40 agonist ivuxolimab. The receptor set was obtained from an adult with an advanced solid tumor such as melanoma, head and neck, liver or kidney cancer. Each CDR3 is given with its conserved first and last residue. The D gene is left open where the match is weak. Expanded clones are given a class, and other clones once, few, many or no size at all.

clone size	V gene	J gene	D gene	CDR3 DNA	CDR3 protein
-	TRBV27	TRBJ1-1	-	TGTGCCAGCAGTTTCACCGGAAGTCCGGCTTTCTTT	CASSFTGSPAFF
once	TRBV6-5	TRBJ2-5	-	TGTGCCAGCAGTTACTCGGAAACCCAGTACTTC	CASSYSETQYF
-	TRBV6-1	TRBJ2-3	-	TGTGCCAGCTGGGGTCCCACTAGTAGCACAGATACGCAGTATTTT	CASWGPTSSTDTQYF
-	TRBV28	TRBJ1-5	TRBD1	TGTGCCAGCAGGCAAGGACAGGGGAGGGTGATCCAGCCCCAGCATTTT	CASRQGQGRVIQPQHF
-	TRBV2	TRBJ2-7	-	TGTGCCAGCAGTCTACGTGCCGTCTACGAGCAGTACTTC	CASSLRAVYEQYF
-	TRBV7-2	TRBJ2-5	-	TGTGCCAGCAGCTTGCTAGGCGTGGAGACCCAGTACTTC	CASSLLGVETQYF
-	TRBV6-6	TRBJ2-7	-	TGTGCCAGCAGTTACCAGGACAACTCCTACGAGCAGTACTTC	CASSYQDNSYEQYF
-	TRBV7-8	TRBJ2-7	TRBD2	TGTGCCAGCAGCGGGCGGGGGGAGCAGTACTTC	CASSGRGEQYF
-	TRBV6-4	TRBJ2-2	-	TGTGCCAGCAGCGCCGGGACATCAACCGGGGAGCTGTTTTTT	CASSAGTSTGELFF
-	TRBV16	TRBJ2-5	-	TGTGCCAGCAGCCGATTACAGGGAGGGGAGACCCAGTACTTC	CASSRLQGGETQYF
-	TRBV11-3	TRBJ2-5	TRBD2	TGTGCCAGCAGCTTAGCCGGAGCGGGGATTTTTGAGGAGACCCAGTACTTC	CASSLAGAGIFEETQYF
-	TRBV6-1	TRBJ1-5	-	TGTGCCAGCAGGGGATACAATCAGCCCCAGCATTTT	CASRGYNQPQHF
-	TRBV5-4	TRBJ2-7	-	TGTGCCAGCAGCTCACTCCCAGGCAAAGAGCAGTACTTC	CASSSLPGKEQYF
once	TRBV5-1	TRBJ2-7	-	TGCGCCAGCAGCTCCCCTCTGGGGCTAGCGGACAGCTCCTACGAGCAGTACTTC	CASSSPLGLADSSYEQYF
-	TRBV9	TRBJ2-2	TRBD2	TGTGCCAGCGAGGGGACTAGCGGGAGTACCGGGGAGCTGTTTTTT	CASEGTSGSTGELFF
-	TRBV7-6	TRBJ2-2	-	TGTGCCAGCAGCTTAGAGATGACCGGGGAGCTGTTTTTT	CASSLEMTGELFF
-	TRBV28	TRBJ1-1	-	TGTGCCAGCAGTTTAGGCGTCTTAGTGGGACGTAATGAAGCTTTCTTT	CASSLGVLVGRNEAFF
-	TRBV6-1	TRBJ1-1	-	TGTGCCAGCAGTGAAATAGGGGCAAGTGACACTGAAGCTTTCTTT	CASSEIGASDTEAFF
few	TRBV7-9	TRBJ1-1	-	TGTGCCAGCAGCGGACAGTCCACACACACTGAAGCTTTCTTT	CASSGQSTHTEAFF
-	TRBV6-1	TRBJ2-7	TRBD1	TGTGTCAGCAGTGCTCTTCCGGGACAGGGATACGAGCAGTACTTC	CVSSALPGQGYEQYF
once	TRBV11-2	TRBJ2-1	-	TGTGCCAGCAGCTTAGCGTCCGGGGGCGGCAATGAGCAGTTCTTC	CASSLASGGGNEQFF
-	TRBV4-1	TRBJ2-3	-	TGCGCCAGCAGCCAGTCGACCTTAGGGGATACGCAGTATTTT	CASSQSTLGDTQYF
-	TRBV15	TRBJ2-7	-	TGTGCCACCAGCAGCGCGTGGAGATACGAGCAGTACTTC	CATSSAWRYEQYF
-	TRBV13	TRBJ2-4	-	TGTGCCAGCAGCCCCCCAGGGTCCGTTGCCAAAAACATTCAGTACTTC	CASSPPGSVAKNIQYF
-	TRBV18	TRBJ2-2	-	TGTGCCAGCTCACCAGCCGACAGACCGAACACCGGGGAGCTGTTTTTT	CASSPADRPNTGELFF
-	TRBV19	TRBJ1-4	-	TGTGCCAGTAGCCAGACAGCGCAGGTTGAAAAACTGTTTTTT	CASSQTAQVEKLFF
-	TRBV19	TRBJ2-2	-	TGTGCCAGTAGTAGACAGCCCGGGGAGCTGTTTTTT	CASSRQPGELFF
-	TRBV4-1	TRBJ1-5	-	TGCGCCAGCAGCCAAGATGCCGGGGACAATCAGCCCCAGCATTTT	CASSQDAGDNQPQHF
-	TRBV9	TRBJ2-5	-	TGTGCCAGCAGCGGCTCTCTCGGCGCCCAAGAGACCCAGTACTTC	CASSGSLGAQETQYF
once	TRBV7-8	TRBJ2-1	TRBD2	TGTGCCAGCAGCTTTGCGGGAGGCCTGTACAATGAGCAGTTCTTC	CASSFAGGLYNEQFF
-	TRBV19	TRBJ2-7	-	TGTGCCAGTAGCGTCTCGTTCATATCCTACGAGCAGTACTTC	CASSVSFISYEQYF
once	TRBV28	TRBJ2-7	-	TGTGCCAGCCGTTTTGGTGTGGGGGGCGCCTCCTACGAGCAGTACTTC	CASRFGVGGASYEQYF
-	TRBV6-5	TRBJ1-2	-	TGTGCCAGCAGTTACCGGGGTGTTCGCTATGGCTACACCTTC	CASSYRGVRYGYTF
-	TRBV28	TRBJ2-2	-	TGTGCCAACTTCAAGTCCGGGGAGCTGTTTTTT	CANFKSGELFF
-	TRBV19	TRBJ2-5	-	TGTGCCAGTAGTATACCGTGGGGATCGCTCGAGACCCAGTACTTC	CASSIPWGSLETQYF
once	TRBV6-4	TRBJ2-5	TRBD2	TGTGCCAGCAGTCGCCCGGGACTAGCGGGAAATCTGGAAGGAGAGACCCAGTACTTC	CASSRPGLAGNLEGETQYF
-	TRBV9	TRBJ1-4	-	TGTGCCAGCACCGGGGGGACTGCAACTAATGAAAAACTGTTTTTT	CASTGGTATNEKLFF
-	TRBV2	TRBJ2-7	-	TGTGCCAGCAGTGATGTTGGGAACGTGATGTACTACGAGCAGTACTTC	CASSDVGNVMYYEQYF
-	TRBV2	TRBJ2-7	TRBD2	TGTGCCAGCAGTACCGGCCTAGCGGGAGCTCAGTACGAGCAGTACTTC	CASSTGLAGAQYEQYF
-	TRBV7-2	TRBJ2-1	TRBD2	TGTGCCAGCAGCTTAGCGGTCGGCGGGAGTAACTCCAATGAGCAGTTCTTC	CASSLAVGGSNSNEQFF
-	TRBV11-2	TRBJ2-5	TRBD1	TGTGCCAGCAGCTTATCCCCAGGGGGAGAGACCCAGTACTTC	CASSLSPGGETQYF
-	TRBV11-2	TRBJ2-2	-	TGTGCCAGCAGCTTAGAAGGTGGGACCGGGGAGCTGTTTTTT	CASSLEGGTGELFF
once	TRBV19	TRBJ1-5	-	TGTGCCAGTACTGCCAGTAGCAATCAGCCCCAGCATTTT	CASTASSNQPQHF
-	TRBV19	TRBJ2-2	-	TGTGCCAGTAGCCTCGTCGGGCTGGGGACCGGGGAGCTGTTTTTT	CASSLVGLGTGELFF
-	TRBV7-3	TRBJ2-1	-	TGTGCCAGCAGCTTTGGGGCCTACAATGAGCAGTTCTTC	CASSFGAYNEQFF
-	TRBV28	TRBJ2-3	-	TGTGCCAGCAGTCGGGGTGGCGCAGATACGCAGTATTTT	CASSRGGADTQYF
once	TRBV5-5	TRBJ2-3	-	TGTGCCAGCAGCCGCTCGAGGGGTGATACGCAGTATTTT	CASSRSRGDTQYF
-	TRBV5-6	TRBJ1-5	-	TGTGCCAGCAGCTTGGGGACGGGCAATCAGCCCCAGCATTTT	CASSLGTGNQPQHF
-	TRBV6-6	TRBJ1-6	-	TGTGCCAGCAGTTACTTTGGCAGCAATTCACCCCTCCACTTT	CASSYFGSNSPLHF
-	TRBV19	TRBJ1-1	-	TGTGCCAGTAGTCCAGGATACACTGAAGCTTTCTTT	CASSPGYTEAFF
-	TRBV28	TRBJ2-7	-	TGTGCCAGCAGCCCGGGACAAGGCTCCTACGAGCAGTACTTC	CASSPGQGSYEQYF
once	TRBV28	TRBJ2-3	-	TGTGCCAGCAGTTTATCTTTGGCATCTAGCACAGATACGCAGTATTTT	CASSLSLASSTDTQYF
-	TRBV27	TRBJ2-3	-	TGTGCCAGCAGTTGGGGGACTCCCCTCGGGGATACGCAGTATTTT	CASSWGTPLGDTQYF